This TCR beta chain derives from a study of blood T cell repertoires in COVID-19. Study background: T cells, B-cell-depleted T cells, or PBMCs supplied cDNA or gDNA.

Enrolled during active infection, Seattle patients were then followed longitudinally. Authors' processing steps: How many nucleated cells were present was estimated from reference gene primer amplification. Only in-frame clones appear in the TCRdb table, and some are missing; sequencing was by immunoSEQ multiplex PCR. V, J and clone size are those of that table, while D and trimming were read from the DNA. The repertoire holds 80,000 to 95,000 clones, with 80% to 90% as singletons. Sequencing was performed on peripheral blood. The receptor's source is a man older than 75 with COVID-19, enrolled during active disease.

The CDR3 DNA sequence: TGTGCCAGCAGCCAAGAAGGAACAAACAGGGTTTACACCATATATTTT. This encodes CASSQEGTNRVYTIYF. This sequence joins TRBV4-2 and TRBJ1-3, with D perhaps TRBD1 (6 bases). The CDR3 extends over 16 amino acids. In germline, CDR1 is LGHNA, CDR2 YNFKEQ. The V and J ends lost 0 bases and 8 bases respectively, with 17 bases between them.